These 5 T cell receptor beta chains were sequenced from one sample in a study of vaccination and CD4 T cells after COVID-19. Their cognate antigens are unknown. Regarding treatment: roughly nine-day PBMC culture with coronavirus spike peptide pools or control peptides (ViraFEST assay). An Oncomine TCR Beta short-read assay was used to sequence the DNA from cultured CD4+ T cells. TCRdb ran MiXCR on the PCR reads and lists one entry per CDR3 protein. The sample yields over 14,000 distinct CDR3 sequences, approximately 33% seen once. The sample was CD4+ T cells from blood, cultured in vitro, taken after SARS-CoV-2 vaccination. The origin of the receptors is a human donor who had recovered from COVID-19.

The chain links TRBV6-4 to TRBJ2-1; D is undetermined. CDR3 length: 14 amino acids. The germline V and J ends were trimmed by 4 bases and 5 bases, with 12 bases remaining between them. In germline, CDR1 is MRHNA, CDR2 SNTAGT. The CDR3 nucleotides are TGTGCCAGCAGTGTAAGATCCGGTAACAATGAGCAGTTCTTC. The encoded protein is CASSVRSGNNEQFF.

V is TRBV7-9 and J is TRBJ1-1; 8 bases are a match to TRBD1. V lost 5 bases to trimming and J lost 0 bases; unmatched junction nucleotides: 5. Germline lookup yields CDR1 SEHNR and CDR2 FQNEAQ (reference sequence). The CDR3 spans 15 residues. As DNA, the CDR3 is TGTGCCAGCAGCGTCGGACAGGGAATGAACACTGAAGCTTTCTTT. This codes for CASSVGQGMNTEAFF.

This clonotype was found once. The rearrangement uses TRBV7-3 and TRBJ2-4, with 13 bases matching TRBD2. This CDR3 has 19 amino acids. V lost 0 bases and J lost 5; bases outside the gene matches: 10. Germline V lookup: CDR1 SGHTA, CDR2 FQGTGA. The CDR3 sequence is CASSLTGVTSGRVENIQYF. The CDR3 DNA follows: TGTGCCAGCAGCTTAACGGGTGTAACTAGCGGGAGGGTCGAAAACATTCAGTACTTC. Complete variable domain (other parts from reference TRBV7-3 and TRBJ2-4): GAGVSQTPSNKVTEKGKYVELRCDPISGHTALYWYRQSLGQGPEFLIYFQGTGAADDSGLPNDRFFAVRPEGSVSTLKIQRTERGDSAVYLCASSLTGVTSGRVENIQYFGAGTRLSVL.

This clonotype has just a few counts. V usage is TRBV6-5 and J usage is TRBJ2-7; D gene uncertain. CDR3 size: 11 residues. The germline CDR1 and CDR2 sequences are MNHEY and SVGAGI. Trimming took 0 bases from V and 9 from J, leaving 6 bases between them. CDR3 in DNA: TGTGCCAGCAGTTACTCGAAGCTGCAGTACTTC. This gives the protein CASSYSKLQYF.

The chain couples TRBV6-5 to TRBJ2-1; no clear D gene. The CDR3 is made up of 17 amino acids. Trimming pared 0 bases from V and 0 bases from J, leaving 12 bases between. Looked up from germline, CDR1 is MNHEY and CDR2 is SVGAGI. The CDR3 loop is CASSYSGRPSSYNEQFF. The CDR3 nucleotides are TGTGCCAGCAGTTACTCTGGCCGTCCCAGCTCCTACAATGAGCAGTTCTTC.